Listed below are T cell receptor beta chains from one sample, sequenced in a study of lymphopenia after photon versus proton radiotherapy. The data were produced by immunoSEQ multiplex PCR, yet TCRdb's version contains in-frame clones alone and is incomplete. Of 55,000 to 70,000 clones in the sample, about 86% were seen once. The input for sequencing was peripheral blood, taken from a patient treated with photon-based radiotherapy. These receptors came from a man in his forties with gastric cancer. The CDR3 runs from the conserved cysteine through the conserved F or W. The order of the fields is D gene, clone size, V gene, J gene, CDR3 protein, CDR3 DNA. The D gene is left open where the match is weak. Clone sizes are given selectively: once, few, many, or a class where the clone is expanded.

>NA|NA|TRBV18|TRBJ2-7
CASSPGTGNLYEQYF
TGTGCCAGCTCACCAGGTACAGGTAATCTCTACGAGCAGTACTTC
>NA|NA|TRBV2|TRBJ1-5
CASSLGLGQPQHF
TGTGCCAGCAGTTTGGGACTCGGTCAGCCCCAGCATTTT
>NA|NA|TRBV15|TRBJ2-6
CATSRQASGANVLTF
TGTGCCACCAGTCGACAGGCCTCTGGGGCCAACGTCCTGACTTTC
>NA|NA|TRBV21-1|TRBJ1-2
CARLGQGNYGYTF
TGTGCCAGGCTCGGGCAGGGGAACTATGGCTACACCTTC
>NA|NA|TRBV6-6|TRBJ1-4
CASSYFSSNEKLFF
TGTGCCAGCAGTTACTTTTCCTCTAATGAAAAACTGTTTTTT
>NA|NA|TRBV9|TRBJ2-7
CASSTSDLSYEQYF
TGTGCCAGCAGCACGTCCGACCTCTCCTACGAGCAGTACTTC
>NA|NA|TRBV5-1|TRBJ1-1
CASSLDRINTEAFF
TGCGCCAGCAGCTTGGACAGGATAAACACTGAAGCTTTCTTT
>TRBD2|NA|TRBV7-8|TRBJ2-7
CASSSPSGGALWEQYF
TGTGCCAGCAGCTCCCCCAGCGGGGGGGCCCTATGGGAGCAGTACTTC
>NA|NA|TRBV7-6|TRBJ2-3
CASSQPSTDTQYF
TGTGCCAGCAGCCAACCTAGCACAGATACGCAGTATTTT
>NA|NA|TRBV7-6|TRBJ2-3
CASSLPGAPDTQYF
TGTGCCAGCAGCTTACCCGGGGCCCCGGATACGCAGTATTTT
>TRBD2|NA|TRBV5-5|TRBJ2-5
CASSLALAGATPSAQYF
TGTGCCAGCAGCTTGGCTCTAGCGGGGGCCACACCCTCGGCCCAGTACTTC
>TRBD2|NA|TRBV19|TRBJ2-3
CASTSPGTTRYTDTQYF
TGTGCCAGTACTTCTCCCGGGACTACCCGCTACACAGATACGCAGTATTTT
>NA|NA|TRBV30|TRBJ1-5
CAWSSGAWDSNQPQHF
TGTGCCTGGAGCTCAGGGGCATGGGATAGCAATCAGCCCCAGCATTTT
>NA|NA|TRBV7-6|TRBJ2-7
CASSLGEGGLIYEQYF
TGTGCCAGCAGCTTAGGAGAGGGAGGCCTTATCTACGAGCAGTACTTC
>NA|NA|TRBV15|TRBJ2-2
CATSISRGYTGELFF
TGTGCCACCAGTATCAGCAGGGGCTACACCGGGGAGCTGTTTTTT
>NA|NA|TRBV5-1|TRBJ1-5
CASSLAPSQPQHF
TGCGCCAGCAGCTTGGCCCCGTCTCAGCCCCAGCATTTT
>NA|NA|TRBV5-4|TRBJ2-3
CASSSNREDFTDTQYF
TGTGCCAGCAGTTCGAACAGGGAGGATTTCACAGATACGCAGTATTTT
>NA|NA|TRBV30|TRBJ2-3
CAWSSVQVRLVDTQYF
TGTGCCTGGAGTAGCGTACAGGTTCGTTTGGTTGATACGCAGTATTTT
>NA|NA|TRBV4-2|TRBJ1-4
CASSHTPGLINEKLFF
TGTGCCAGCAGCCACACTCCGGGACTGATTAATGAAAAACTGTTTTTT
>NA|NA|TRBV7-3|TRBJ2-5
CASSLRRGETQYF
TGTGCCAGCAGCTTACGGAGGGGAGAGACCCAGTACTTC
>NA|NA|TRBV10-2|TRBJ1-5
CASGKGNQPQHF
TGCGCCAGCGGGAAAGGGAATCAGCCCCAGCATTTT
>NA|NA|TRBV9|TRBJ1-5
CASSVGGAGQPQHF
TGTGCCAGCAGCGTAGGGGGGGCGGGTCAGCCCCAGCATTTT
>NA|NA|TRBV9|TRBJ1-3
CASSPPSSGNTIYF
TGTGCCAGCAGCCCCCCCAGCTCTGGAAACACCATATATTTT
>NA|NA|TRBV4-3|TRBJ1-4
CASSGQLNEKLFF
TGCGCCAGCAGCGGACAGCTTAATGAAAAACTGTTTTTT
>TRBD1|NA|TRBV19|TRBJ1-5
CASSLQGVVSNQPQHF
TGTGCCAGTAGTCTACAGGGGGTCGTGAGCAATCAGCCCCAGCATTTT
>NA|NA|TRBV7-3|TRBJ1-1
CASSSLGQNTEAFF
TGTGCCAGCAGCTCCCTTGGACAGAACACTGAAGCTTTCTTT
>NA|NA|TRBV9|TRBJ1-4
CASSARGSTNEKLFF
TGTGCCAGCAGCGCCCGGGGGTCAACTAATGAAAAACTGTTTTTT
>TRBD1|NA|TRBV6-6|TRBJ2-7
CASSGQGYEQYF
TGTGCCAGCAGTGGACAGGGTTACGAGCAGTACTTC
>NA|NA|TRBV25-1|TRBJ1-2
CASSAGPSAKGYTF
TGTGCCAGCAGTGCGGGGCCCAGCGCGAAGGGCTACACCTTC
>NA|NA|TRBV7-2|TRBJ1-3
CASSLGGKRSGNTIYF
TGTGCCAGCAGCTTAGGGGGGAAACGCTCTGGAAACACCATATATTTT
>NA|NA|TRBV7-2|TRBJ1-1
CASTPWAGLGTEAFF
TGTGCCAGCACTCCCTGGGCAGGGTTGGGCACTGAAGCTTTCTTT
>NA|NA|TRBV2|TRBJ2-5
CASSDQGRETQYF
TGTGCCAGCAGTGACCAGGGCCGGGAGACCCAGTACTTC
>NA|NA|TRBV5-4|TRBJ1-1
CASSPQQGMNTEAFF
TGTGCCAGCAGCCCCCAACAGGGAATGAACACTGAAGCTTTCTTT
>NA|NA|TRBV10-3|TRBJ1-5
CAISDREDQPQHF
TGTGCCATCAGTGATCGGGAGGATCAGCCCCAGCATTTT
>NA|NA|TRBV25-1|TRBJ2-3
CASSDRADITDTQYF
TGTGCCAGCAGTGACCGAGCTGACATCACAGATACGCAGTATTTT
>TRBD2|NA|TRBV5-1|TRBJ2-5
CASSSSGGLETQYF
TGCGCCAGCAGTTCTAGCGGGGGTCTGGAGACCCAGTACTTC
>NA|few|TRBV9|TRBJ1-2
CASSVAQGIGYTF
TGTGCCAGCAGCGTAGCTCAAGGGATTGGCTACACCTTC
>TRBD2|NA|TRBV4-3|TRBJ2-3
CASSQEPSGVTDTQYF
TGCGCCAGCAGCCAAGAGCCTAGCGGGGTTACAGATACGCAGTATTTT
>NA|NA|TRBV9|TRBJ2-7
CASSRRVRDEQYF
TGTGCCAGCAGCAGACGGGTCAGGGACGAGCAGTACTTC
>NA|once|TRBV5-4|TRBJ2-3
CASSPGPTSTDTQYF
TGTGCCAGCAGCCCAGGGCCAACTAGCACAGATACGCAGTATTTT
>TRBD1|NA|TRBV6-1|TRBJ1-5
CASRRDRVLGQPQHF
TGTGCCAGCAGGAGGGACAGGGTTTTAGGCCAGCCCCAGCATTTT
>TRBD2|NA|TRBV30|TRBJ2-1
CAWSVGTTYNEQFF
TGTGCCTGGAGTGTCGGGACTACCTACAATGAGCAGTTCTTC
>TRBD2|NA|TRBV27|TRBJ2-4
CASSLSGGSGGIQYF
TGTGCCAGCAGTTTATCGGGAGGGTCCGGGGGCATTCAGTACTTC
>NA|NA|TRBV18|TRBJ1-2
CASSPGYSNYGYTF
TGTGCCAGCTCACCAGGATATTCTAACTATGGCTACACCTTC
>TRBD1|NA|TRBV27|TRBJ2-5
CASSPIPGTGGPQYF
TGTGCCAGCAGTCCAATCCCCGGGACAGGGGGCCCCCAGTACTTC
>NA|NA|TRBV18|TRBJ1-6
CASSPDSTIGSPLHF
TGTGCCAGCTCACCAGATTCAACCATCGGATCACCCCTCCACTTT
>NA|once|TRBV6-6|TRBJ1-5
CASSPLDRSNQPQHF
TGTGCCAGCAGTCCTCTGGACCGAAGCAATCAGCCCCAGCATTTT
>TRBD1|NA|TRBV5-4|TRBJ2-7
CASSLGQGDEQYF
TGTGCCAGCAGCTTGGGGCAGGGGGACGAGCAGTACTTC
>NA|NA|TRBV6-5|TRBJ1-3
CASTNTWGQGNTIYF
TGTGCCAGCACCAATACTTGGGGGCAGGGAAACACCATATATTTT
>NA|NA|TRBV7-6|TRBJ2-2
CASSSLGRGVGELFF
TGTGCCAGCAGCTCCCTCGGCAGGGGCGTCGGGGAGCTGTTTTTT